These 19 T cell receptor beta chains share one sample of origin, sequenced in a study of T cell changes during pregnancy in multiple sclerosis. The assay was immunoSEQ multiplex PCR, and TCRdb's table has in-frame clones only and misses some. Of roughly 22,000 clones in the sample, roughly nine tenths are singletons; the top ten hold roughly 0.68%. This material consisted of CD4+ T cells from peripheral blood mononuclear cells, taken after pregnancy. These receptors all come from a female donor in good health, enrolled as a control in a pregnancy study.

Only one count was recorded for this clone. The chain links TRBV15 to TRBJ2-2, with D possibly being TRBD2 (5 bases). Germline V lookup: CDR1 LNHNV, CDR2 YYDKDF (reference sequence). V shed 8 bases and J shed 0 bases, with 10 bases lying between them. CDR3 length: 14 amino acids. The CDR3 sequence: CATGAGANTGELFF. The CDR3, as DNA: TGTGCCACCGGAGCCGGGGCGAACACCGGGGAGCTGTTTTTT.

V is TRBV4-1 and J is TRBJ2-2; D is perhaps TRBD1 (6 bases). V dropped 1 base and J dropped 3 bases, with 15 bases sitting between them. CDR1 and CDR2 (germline): MGHRA, YSYEKL. This CDR3 spans 17 amino acids. The CDR3 coding sequence is TGCGCCAGCAGCCAAGGTGGTGGGGGCCGTCACACCGGGGAGCTGTTTTTT. Translation: CASSQGGGGRHTGELFF.

This chain connects TRBV2 to TRBJ2-2, with D tentatively TRBD2 (5 bases). This CDR3 region has 18 residues. Per the germline V gene, CDR1 is SNHLY and CDR2 is FYNNEI. Trimming removed 2 bases at V and 1 base at J, with 17 bases between. This CDR3 reads CASSELAFRGRNTGELFF. DNA for the CDR3: TGTGCCAGCAGTGAACTGGCATTCCGAGGGCGGAACACCGGGGAGCTGTTTTTT.

This clone has just one count. This chain links TRBV12-2 with TRBJ2-5; TRBD2 is the table's D call, not checked against the DNA. TRBV12-2 is a recognized pseudogene. The CDR3 spans 13 residues. CDR3: CASRLDRVETQYF. The CDR3 bases are TGTGCAAGTCGCTTAGATCGGGTTGAGACCCAGTACTTC.

V and J are TRBV18 and TRBJ1-1; maybe TRBD1 (5 bases). V lost 3 bases and J lost 1, with 9 bases in between. This CDR3 has 14 amino acids. Germline CDR1 KGHSH, CDR2 LQKENI. CDR3 sequence: CASSPGGGNTEAFF. DNA of the CDR3: TGTGCCAGCTCACCCGGGGGGGGGAACACTGAAGCTTTCTTT.

The chain has TRBV19 and TRBJ1-6, with 8 nucleotides matching TRBD1. CDR3 length: 14 residues. Germline V gene lookup returns CDR1 LNHDA and CDR2 SQIVND (reference sequence). The V segment lost 5 bases and the J segment 6 bases; nucleotides outside the gene matches: 3. CDR3 bases: TGTGCCAGTAGTCAGGGGGCCTCTAATTCACCCCTCCACTTT. Its translation is CASSQGASNSPLHF.

The rearrangement joins TRBV28 to TRBJ1-3; D remains ambiguous. The length of the CDR3 is 14 residues. Deletions cut 2 bases from V and 7 bases from J, with 12 bases between. The germline CDR1 and CDR2 sequences are MDHEN and SYDVKM. The CDR3 here is CASSLTLLGNTIYF. The CDR3 nucleotides read TGTGCCAGCAGTTTAACCCTCCTCGGGAACACCATATATTTT.

The chain recombines TRBV19 with TRBJ2-3; maybe TRBD1 (5 bases). The CDR3 contains 15 residues. The V end lost 6 bases, the J end lost 6 bases, and 19 bases lay between the germline ends. Germline V gene lookup returns CDR1 LNHDA and CDR2 SQIVND (reference sequence). The CDR3 sequence: CASRPWGSTVDTQYF. The CDR3 DNA is TGTGCCAGTAGGCCTTGGGGCTCGACGGTGGATACGCAGTATTTT.

This chain connects TRBV27 to TRBJ2-1; 8 nucleotides line up with TRBD1. There are 16 residues in the CDR3. V shed 2 bases, J shed 3 bases, and the junction held 6 bases outside the gene matches. In germline, CDR1 is MNHEY, CDR2 SMNVEV (reference sequence). The CDR3 region has the DNA TGTGCCAGCAGTTTACCCACAGGGGGGCACTACAATGAGCAGTTCTTC. It encodes CASSLPTGGHYNEQFF.

This chain connects TRBV29-1 to TRBJ1-2; 8 nucleotides match TRBD1. Germline CDR1 and CDR2: SQVTM and ANQGSEA. V gave up 2 bases and J gave up 7 bases; unmatched junction bases: 3. The CDR3 is 12 residues long. The CDR3 DNA sequence: TGCAGCGTTGAACGGACAGGGACTGGCTACACCTTC. Protein sequence: CSVERTGTGYTF.

The chain links TRBV15 to TRBJ1-2; TRBD1 matches 7 bases. V lost 4 bases to trimming and J lost 3 bases; unmatched junction nucleotides: 2. Per germline, CDR1 LNHNV and CDR2 YYDKDF (reference sequence). CDR3 length: 13 amino acids. CDR3 amino acids: CATSIDRDYGYTF. CDR3 in DNA: TGTGCCACCAGCATCGACAGGGACTATGGCTACACCTTC.

The J gene is TRBJ1-2, the V gene TRBV11-1; D not certain. Looked up from germline, CDR1 is SGHAT and CDR2 is FQDESV (reference sequence). Trimming stripped 5 bases from V and 5 bases from J, with 12 bases between. The CDR3 totals 13 residues. CDR3 nucleotide sequence: TGTGCCAGCAGCCCGGAACGGGAGTATGGCTACACCTTC. Protein: CASSPEREYGYTF. The variable domain in full, with the rest retrieved from reference TRBV11-1 and TRBJ1-2, is EAEVAQSPRYKITEKSQAVAFWCDPISGHATLYWYRQILGQGPELLVQFQDESVVDDSQLPKDRFSAERLKGVDSTLKIQPAELGDSAMYLCASSPEREYGYTFGSGTRLTVV.

The rearrangement uses TRBV7-2 and TRBJ2-1, with 8 bases that match TRBD1. Germline lookup yields CDR1 SGHTA and CDR2 FQGNSA. The CDR3 sequence is 15 residues long. V lost 4 bases, J lost 7 bases, and 9 bases stayed unmatched. CDR3 loop: CASSWDRTPLNEQFF. The CDR3 DNA follows: TGTGCCAGCAGCTGGGACAGGACCCCTTTAAATGAGCAGTTCTTC.

The CDR3 DNA is TGTGCCAGCAGCATACAAGGGGGGGCCTACGAGCAGTACTTC. Its translation: CASSIQGGAYEQYF. This rearrangement joins TRBV7-9 to TRBJ2-7, with TRBD2 as a possible D gene (7 bases). Trimming pared 5 bases from V and 2 bases from J, leaving 13 bases between. The CDR3 consists of 14 residues. Germline V CDR1 and CDR2: SEHNR, FQNEAQ (reference sequence).

The chain is built from TRBV2 and TRBJ2-1, with D hard to call. V was cut by 8 bases and J by 0 bases, with 14 bases left in between. This CDR3 has 15 amino acids. Looked up from germline, CDR1 is SNHLY and CDR2 is FYNNEI. The CDR3 loop is CASRLAGSSYNEQFF. The CDR3, as DNA: TGTGCCAGCCGGCTCGCAGGAAGCTCCTACAATGAGCAGTTCTTC.

The chain recombines TRBV6-5 with TRBJ2-3; weak D call: TRBD1 (6 bases). CDR1 is MNHEY and CDR2 is SVGAGI in the germline V gene. This CDR3 is 15 amino acids long. The V and J ends lost 2 bases and 4 bases respectively, with 13 bases between them. The CDR3 region has the DNA TGTGCCAGCAGTTACAGTACAGGGTTTGCAGATACGCAGTATTTT. Protein: CASSYSTGFADTQYF.

The rearrangement links TRBV20-1 to TRBJ2-5; TRBD1 is a possible D gene (6 bases). Trimming shortened V by 5 bases and J by 11 bases, and 12 bases separated the two germline ends. The CDR3 covers 10 residues. Germline V lookup: CDR1 DFQATT, CDR2 SNEGSKA (reference sequence). The CDR3 here is CSALSGEQYF. CDR3 DNA: TGCAGTGCTCTATCAGGGGAGCAGTACTTC.

The chain is built from TRBV11-2 and TRBJ1-1, with D perhaps matching TRBD1 (6 bases). The V and J ends lost 5 bases and 1 base respectively, with 14 bases between them. CDR3 length: 15 residues. From germline, CDR1 is SGHAT and CDR2 FQNNGV. CDR3 bases: TGTGCCAGCAGCCTAACCGGACAGCCGAACACTGAAGCTTTCTTT. It codes for CASSLTGQPNTEAFF.

The chain is built from TRBV30 and TRBJ2-5, with 7 positions matching TRBD2. After removal of 0 bases from V and 7 bases from J, the junction contained 2 bases not matched to a gene. CDR3 length: 12 residues. CDR1 GTSNPN and CDR2 SVGIG come from the germline V gene (reference sequence). This CDR3 reads CAWSVPGGTQYF. CDR3 coding DNA: TGTGCCTGGAGTGTACCGGGGGGGACCCAGTACTTC. The variable domain in full, with the rest retrieved from reference TRBV30 and TRBJ2-5, is SQTIHQWPATLVQPVGSPLSLECTVEGTSNPNLYWYRQAAGRGLQLLFYSVGIGQISSEVPQNLSASRPQDRQFILSSKKLLLSDSGFYLCAWSVPGGTQYFGPGTRLLVL.